Below are 22 T cell receptor beta chains sequenced from a single sample in a study of blood T cell repertoires in COVID-19 (dated by TCRdb to 2019 to 2021). The protocol used for the library was the immunoSEQ multiplex PCR assay. TCRdb carries this immuneACCESS record with in-frame sequences only. Its versions omit some clonotypes, under half of them owing to an unresolved V gene in the studies checked, with the rest unexplained. A total of 490,000 or so clones appear in this sample, approximately 86% of them only once. The top ten clones comprise roughly 8.5% of the sample. Sequencing was performed on PBMCs or T cells enriched from blood (not recorded which). The receptors here all came from an older woman who had recovered from COVID-19.

The chain recombines TRBV6-1 with TRBJ1-4, with D uncertain. This CDR3 comprises 15 residues. CDR1 and CDR2 (germline): MNHNS, SASEGT. With 1 base removed from V and 4 bases from J, the gap between germline ends came to 10 bases. In DNA, the CDR3 is TGTGCCAGCAGTGAAGTCAACAGTAATAATGAAAAACTGTTTTTT. Its protein is CASSEVNSNNEKLFF.

The chain couples TRBV11-2 to TRBJ2-3; weak D call: TRBD1 (6 bases). Germline V lookup: CDR1 SGHAT, CDR2 FQNNGV. The CDR3 length is 18 residues. V was clipped by 3 bases and J by 1 base, with 20 bases between them. Here the CDR3 reads CASSLSDRWDKRTDTQYF. In DNA form, the CDR3 reads TGTGCCAGCAGCTTGTCGGACCGATGGGACAAACGCACAGATACGCAGTATTTT.

The chain employs TRBV2 and TRBJ1-1; D possibly corresponds to TRBD1 (6 bases). CDR3 length: 13 residues. Germline CDR1 is SNHLY and CDR2 is FYNNEI. Trimming pared 5 bases from V and 0 bases from J, leaving 7 bases between. The CDR3 sequence is CASSQGLNTEAFF. The DNA of the CDR3 is TGTGCCAGCAGTCAGGGGTTGAACACTGAAGCTTTCTTT.

The rearrangement uses TRBV11-2 and TRBJ1-1, with 7 bases lining up with TRBD1. The CDR3 totals 15 residues. From germline, CDR1 is SGHAT and CDR2 FQNNGV. The junction had 10 bases not matched to a gene; V was cut back by 1 base and J by 8 bases. CDR3 loop: CASSLASPGTEEAFF. The CDR3 region has the DNA TGTGCCAGCAGCTTAGCTAGTCCCGGGACAGAAGAAGCTTTCTTT.

The CDR3 region has the DNA TGCGCCAGCAGCTTGGGACCCGAGAGCGGCCCGCAAGAGACCCAGTACTTC. Its translation is CASSLGPESGPQETQYF. V gene TRBV5-1 combines with J gene TRBJ2-5, with D perhaps TRBD2 (5 bases). V dropped 0 bases and J dropped 2 bases, with 17 bases sitting between them. The CDR3 is 17 amino acids. Germline-derived CDR1 and CDR2 are SGHRS and YFSETQ.

This clone showed up just once. The chain couples TRBV9 to TRBJ1-1; 12 bases are shared with TRBD1. CDR1 is SGDLS and CDR2 is YYNGEE in the germline V gene. V trimming: 7 bases; J trimming: 3 bases; junction bases outside the gene matches: 10. CDR3 size: 16 residues. The CDR3 region has the DNA TGTGCCAGCCAGAAGGGACAGGGGGCGGCGGACACTGAAGCTTTCTTT. Its translation is CASQKGQGAADTEAFF.

The CDR3 region is CAIRGGQLTGELFF. Here the CDR3 DNA reads TGTGCCATCAGGGGCGGACAGCTCACCGGGGAGCTGTTTTTT. The J gene is TRBJ2-2, the V gene TRBV10-3; a possible D gene is TRBD1 (6 bases). CDR3 length: 14 residues. With 6 bases removed from V and 4 bases from J, the gap between germline ends came to 12 bases. CDR1 and CDR2 (germline): ENHRY, SYGVKD.

This chain joins TRBV19 and TRBJ1-6, with D tentatively TRBD1 (6 bases). Germline-derived CDR1 and CDR2 are LNHDA and SQIVND (reference sequence). With 7 bases removed from V and 0 bases from J, the gap between germline ends came to 13 bases. This CDR3 has 16 amino acids. The CDR3 sequence is CASTRDISSYNSPLHF. CDR3 bases: TGTGCCAGTACCCGGGACATCAGCTCCTATAATTCACCCCTCCACTTT.

The rearrangement uses TRBV7-9 and TRBJ2-2; 13 nucleotides match TRBD2. The CDR3 contains 16 residues. CDR1 and CDR2 from the germline V gene are SEHNR and FQNEAQ (reference sequence). V was pared by 5 bases and J by 4 bases, with 4 bases of the junction left unmatched. The CDR3 spells CASSGGLAGFTGELFF. CDR3 bases: TGTGCCAGCAGCGGGGGACTAGCGGGATTCACCGGGGAGCTGTTTTTT.

The CDR3 DNA is TGTGCCAGCAGCTTAGCGCTAGGGGTCTATGGCTACACCTTC. It codes for CASSLALGVYGYTF. The V call is TRBV7-8, the J call TRBJ1-2; D might be TRBD1 (5 bases). CDR3 length: 14 amino acids. Germline loops: CDR1 SGHVS, CDR2 FQNEAQ. V dropped 0 bases and J dropped 4 bases, with 9 bases sitting between them.

This clone has just one count. V and J are TRBV19 and TRBJ1-2; 7 positions match TRBD1. This CDR3 has 14 amino acids. V lost 4 bases to trimming and J lost 7 bases; unmatched junction nucleotides: 9. In germline, CDR1 is LNHDA, CDR2 SQIVND (reference sequence). CDR3 amino acids: CASSTPHRGGGYTF. CDR3 DNA: TGTGCCAGTAGTACGCCTCACAGGGGTGGTGGCTACACCTTC.

J is TRBJ1-2 and V is TRBV24-1, with D perhaps matching TRBD1 (6 bases). V was pared by 4 bases and J by 5 bases, with 16 bases between. CDR1 and CDR2 (germline): KGHDR, SFDVKD. The CDR3 extends over 15 amino acids. Here the CDR3 reads CATSDPNREGYGYTF. Here the CDR3 DNA reads TGTGCCACCAGTGACCCAAACAGGGAAGGGTATGGCTACACCTTC.

This chain's CDR3 is CASSRGQAWGLYEQYV. DNA for the CDR3: TGTGCCAGCAGCCGGGGACAGGCCTGGGGCCTTTACGAGCAGTACGTC. The chain recombines TRBV21-1 with TRBJ2-7; no check of the table's D call, TRBD1, against the DNA was made. TRBV21-1 is annotated as a pseudogene. The CDR3 is 16 amino acids.

The chain joins TRBV5-4 to TRBJ2-2; maybe TRBD2 (5 bases). The germline CDR1 and CDR2 sequences are SGHNT and YYREEE (reference sequence). V was trimmed by 4 bases and J by 2 bases, leaving 12 bases between them. The CDR3 sequence is 15 residues long. In DNA, the CDR3 is TGTGCCAGCAGCCATGCGCTAGCCAACACCGGGGAGCTGTTTTTT. Translated: CASSHALANTGELFF. Based on the CDR3 plus reference TRBV5-4 and TRBJ2-2, the full variable domain is ETGVTQSPTHLIKTRGQQVTLRCSSQSGHNTVSWYQQALGQGPQFIFQYYREEENGRGNFPPRFSGLQFPNYSSELNVNALELDDSALYLCASSHALANTGELFFGEGSRLTVL.

The V gene is TRBV5-4, the J gene TRBJ2-1; TRBD2 aligns across 14 bases. The CDR3 sequence is 16 residues long. In germline, CDR1 is SGHNT, CDR2 YYREEE (reference sequence). V was pared by 2 bases and J by 5 bases, with 3 bases of the junction left unmatched. The CDR3 sequence: CASSLGGLAGDNEQFF. CDR3 DNA: TGTGCCAGCAGCTTAGGGGGACTAGCGGGGGACAATGAGCAGTTCTTC.

In its sample, this clone was seen once. This chain links TRBV20-1 with TRBJ1-2; D not resolved. This CDR3 spans 11 amino acids. Germline V gene lookup returns CDR1 DFQATT and CDR2 SNEGSKA (reference sequence). The germline V and J ends were trimmed by 2 bases and 4 bases, with 5 bases remaining between them. DNA of the CDR3: TGCAGTGCTAGACAGTCCTATGGCTACACCTTC. Translated: CSARQSYGYTF.

The rearrangement links TRBV2 to TRBJ2-3; TRBD2 might be the D (6 bases). From germline, CDR1 is SNHLY and CDR2 FYNNEI. V dropped 6 bases and J dropped 2 bases, with 12 bases sitting between them. The CDR3 runs to 14 residues. The CDR3 spells CASRGDFVTDTQYF. The CDR3 region has the DNA TGTGCCAGCAGGGGGGACTTCGTCACAGATACGCAGTATTTT.

This chain links TRBV2 with TRBJ2-3; a possible D gene is TRBD1 (6 bases). Looked up from germline, CDR1 is SNHLY and CDR2 is FYNNEI. V lost 3 bases and J 2 bases, leaving 12 bases between the germline ends. The CDR3 spans 15 residues. Here the CDR3 reads CASSDPTGLTDTQYF. As DNA, the CDR3 is TGTGCCAGCAGTGACCCCACAGGGCTCACAGATACGCAGTATTTT.

The chain employs TRBV24-1 and TRBJ1-2; 8 bases match TRBD1. The CDR3 is 13 amino acids. Germline CDR1 reads KGHDR; CDR2 reads SFDVKD. V lost 5 bases to trimming and J lost 14 bases; unmatched junction nucleotides: 12. The CDR3 bases are TGTGCCACCAGTGGGGGGACAGGAGGCACGAGGACCTTC. Its translation: CATSGGTGGTRTF.

A few counts support this clone. This sequence joins TRBV10-3 and TRBJ1-2; 8 bases are shared with TRBD1. With 2 bases clipped from V and 7 bases from J, the junction kept 12 bases outside the gene matches. Germline V CDR1 and CDR2: ENHRY, SYGVKD. The CDR3 contains 16 residues. As DNA, the CDR3 is TGTGCCATCAGTGAGAATAGTGCGGGACAGGTTTTTGGCTACACCTTC. It specifies CAISENSAGQVFGYTF.

This clone was observed a single time. V and J are TRBV3-1 (or the pseudogene TRBV3-2) and TRBJ1-6; D is unresolved. The CDR3 totals 13 residues. Trimming stripped 8 bases from V and 2 bases from J, with 7 bases between. Germline V gene sequence: CDR1 LGHDT, CDR2 YNNKEL (reference sequence). CDR3 protein: CASAGTYNSPLHF. CDR3 in DNA: TGTGCCAGCGCGGGGACCTATAATTCACCCCTCCACTTT.

The chain is built from TRBV2 and TRBJ1-1; a possible D gene is TRBD1 (5 bases). The CDR3 loop spans 14 amino acids. Trimming took 2 bases from V and 4 from J, leaving 11 bases between them. Germline V gene data show CDR1 as SNHLY and CDR2 as FYNNEI. The CDR3 sequence is CASSEIGGSTEAFF. CDR3 sequence (DNA): TGTGCCAGCAGTGAAATCGGGGGATCCACTGAAGCTTTCTTT.